One and the same sample provided the 18 T cell receptor beta chains below, sequenced in a study of identical twins. TCRdb re-called the 5' RACE reads through MiXCR, storing one row per CDR3 protein. The sample carries 1.5 million or so distinct CDR3 sequences, under 35% recorded once. Material: cord blood. These receptors were taken from a newborn girl in good health.

This clonotype occurred a few times. The chain has TRBV4-2 and TRBJ2-5; TRBD1 might be the D (6 bases). Germline V gives CDR1 LGHNA, CDR2 YNFKEQ. The CDR3 is made up of 19 amino acids. With 4 bases removed from V and 1 base from J, the gap between germline ends came to 25 bases. The CDR3 region is CASSRIGGKTWKIQETQYF. Here the CDR3 DNA reads TGTGCCAGCAGCCGGATTGGGGGCAAAACATGGAAAATCCAAGAGACCCAGTACTTC.

Comment on this clonotype: At one boundary the junction diverges from the germline segment, which might be a read error. V usage is TRBV12-3 or TRBV12-4 and J usage is TRBJ2-1, with 14 bases identical to TRBD2. The CDR3 is 16 amino acids. In nucleotides, the CDR3 is TGTGCCGGCAGTGTTGGGACTAGCGGGAGACCCAATGAGCAGTTCTTC. Its protein is CAGSVGTSGRPNEQFF.

This clonotype was detected only a few times. The V and J genes are TRBV2 and TRBJ2-7; maybe TRBD2 (7 bases). Looked up from germline, CDR1 is SNHLY and CDR2 is FYNNEI. This CDR3 spans 14 amino acids. Trimming removed 4 bases at V and 3 bases at J, with 13 bases between. CDR3 protein: CASSVNREGYEQYF. CDR3 sequence (DNA): TGTGCCAGCAGTGTTAACAGGGAGGGCTACGAGCAGTACTTC.

This chain connects TRBV7-9 to TRBJ2-2, with a tentative D call TRBD2 (6 bases). V gave up 3 bases and J gave up 5 bases, with 16 bases separating them. There are 16 residues in the CDR3. The germline V gene has CDR1 SEHNR and CDR2 FQNEAQ (reference sequence). The DNA for the CDR3 is TGTGCCAGCAGCTTCAGGGATGGCGGGAAGACCGGGGAGCTGTTTTTT. This sequence encodes CASSFRDGGKTGELFF.

This sequence joins TRBV27 and TRBJ2-3, with D perhaps TRBD1 or TRBD2 (7 bases each). CDR1 is MNHEY and CDR2 is SMNVEV in the germline V gene (reference sequence). The CDR3 consists of 16 residues. Trimming stripped 5 bases from V and 1 base from J, with 16 bases between. CDR3 region: CASSDLTGRGTDTQYF. The CDR3 nucleotides read TGTGCCAGCAGTGACCTGACAGGGAGGGGCACAGATACGCAGTATTTT.

The chain couples TRBV28 to TRBJ2-1; 9 bases agree with TRBD1. This CDR3 has 15 amino acids. Germline V gene lookup returns CDR1 MDHEN and CDR2 SYDVKM. Trimming at V came to 5 bases and at J to 10 bases, leaving 12 bases not matched to a gene. The CDR3 DNA is TGTGCCAGCAGTCTCTCCGGGACAGGGAAGGAAGAGCAGTTCTTC. Translated, it gives CASSLSGTGKEEQFF.

This chain uses TRBV18 with TRBJ2-1, with TRBD1 matching 7 bases. The CDR3 extends over 16 amino acids. The germline CDR1 and CDR2 sequences are KGHSH and LQKENI. J lost 5 bases, V lost 4 bases, and 11 bases had no gene match. CDR3: CASSRYTGVGDNEQFF. As DNA, the CDR3 is TGTGCCAGCTCACGCTATACAGGGGTAGGAGACAATGAGCAGTTCTTC.

Ten or more counts support this clonotype. The V and J genes are TRBV4-1 and TRBJ2-1; 7 nucleotides agree with TRBD2. The CDR3 is made up of 14 amino acids. Germline V gene lookup returns CDR1 MGHRA and CDR2 YSYEKL. V shed 2 bases, J shed 7 bases, and the junction held 5 bases outside the gene matches. CDR3 bases: TGCGCCAGCAGCCAACTGACTAGCTCGAATGAGCAGTTCTTC. Translated: CASSQLTSSNEQFF.

The chain is built from TRBV20-1 and TRBJ2-2; D is uncertain. The V and J ends lost 1 base and 7 bases respectively, with 1 base between them. This CDR3 contains 10 residues. From germline, CDR1 is DFQATT and CDR2 SNEGSKA (reference sequence). In DNA form, the CDR3 reads TGCAGTGCTAGAGGCGGGGAGCTGTTTTTT. Translating it yields CSARGGELFF.

This chain uses TRBV6-1 with TRBJ1-5; TRBD1 might be the D (6 bases). This CDR3 contains 15 residues. Trimming shortened V by 2 bases and J by 4 bases, and 12 bases separated the two germline ends. Looked up from germline, CDR1 is MNHNS and CDR2 is SASEGT. CDR3 coding DNA: TGTGCCAGCAGTGAATTTAGGACAGTTAATCAGCCCCAGCATTTT. It yields the protein CASSEFRTVNQPQHF.

V usage is TRBV6-1 and J usage is TRBJ1-5; D unresolved. The germline V gene has CDR1 MNHNS and CDR2 SASEGT. Trimming cost V 3 bases and J 0 bases, with 15 bases left between them. This CDR3 region has 17 residues. CDR3 in DNA: TGTGCCAGCAGTGATGCGGTTGCGGGATATAGCAATCAGCCCCAGCATTTT. It yields the protein CASSDAVAGYSNQPQHF.

This clonotype was observed once. The chain recombines TRBV4-1 with TRBJ2-2, with TRBD1 identical over 8 bases. Germline assignment: CDR1 MGHRA and CDR2 YSYEKL. This CDR3 is built from 16 residues. Germline trimming cut 4 bases from V and 6 bases from J; bases unmatched to any gene: 10. Written as DNA, the CDR3 is TGCGCCAGCAGCCCTTGGACAGGGCTTGTTGCCGGGGAGCTGTTTTTT. Amino acid sequence: CASSPWTGLVAGELFF.

The sample holds a few counts of this clonotype. V usage is TRBV15 and J usage is TRBJ1-2; 7 nucleotides match TRBD1. The V gene end was trimmed by 0 bases and the J gene end by 7 bases; junction bases not matched to a gene: 5. Per the germline V gene, CDR1 is LNHNV and CDR2 is YYDKDF (reference sequence). This CDR3 is 14 amino acids long. The CDR3 region is CATSREENRGGYTF. The CDR3 nucleotides read TGTGCCACCAGCAGAGAGGAAAACAGGGGTGGCTACACCTTC.

This clonotype turned up a few times. V and J are TRBV11-2 and TRBJ2-7, with D hard to call. The CDR3 loop spans 14 amino acids. The V gene's germline CDR1 is SGHAT and CDR2 FQNNGV. V lost 3 bases and J 7 bases, leaving 16 bases between the germline ends. The CDR3 reads CASSFKALESEQYF. The CDR3 DNA follows: TGTGCCAGCAGCTTCAAGGCCCTCGAGAGTGAGCAGTACTTC.

This clonotype has more than one count but fewer than ten. The gene calls are TRBV9 and TRBJ2-3, with 7 positions matching TRBD2. Germline loops: CDR1 SGDLS, CDR2 YYNGEE. The V gene end was trimmed by 0 bases and the J gene end by 0 bases; junction bases not matched to a gene: 10. The CDR3 is 18 residues long. CDR3 amino acids: CASSVGTWDGGSTDTQYF. The CDR3 coding sequence is TGTGCCAGCAGCGTAGGTACATGGGACGGGGGGAGCACAGATACGCAGTATTTT.

This clonotype was recorded a few times. The V call is TRBV28, the J call TRBJ2-3, with 9 bases identical to TRBD2. Losses at the gene ends were 8 bases for V and 4 bases for J; bases not matched to a gene: 10. Germline V gene lookup returns CDR1 MDHEN and CDR2 SYDVKM. The CDR3 is made up of 15 amino acids. In DNA form, the CDR3 reads TGTGCCAGCCATACGGCGGGAGGGCCGGCAGATACGCAGTATTTT. It is translated as CASHTAGGPADTQYF. Full variable domain (missing parts from reference TRBV28 and TRBJ2-3): DVKVTQSSRYLVKRTGEKVFLECVQDMDHENMFWYRQDPGLGLRLIYFSYDVKMKEKGDIPEGYSVSREKKERFSLILESASTNQTSMYLCASHTAGGPADTQYFGPGTRLTVL.

The chain uses TRBV27 and TRBJ2-5, with 10 bases lining up with TRBD1. This CDR3 contains 16 residues. V lost 5 bases to trimming and J lost 1 base; unmatched junction nucleotides: 7. Germline lookup yields CDR1 MNHEY and CDR2 SMNVEV (reference sequence). The DNA for the CDR3 is TGTGCCAGCAGTACCGACAGGGGGCCGCTCCAAGAGACCCAGTACTTC. Translated: CASSTDRGPLQETQYF.

The gene calls are TRBV20-1 and TRBJ2-7; D unresolved. The CDR3 is made up of 12 amino acids. Germline V gene lookup returns CDR1 DFQATT and CDR2 SNEGSKA (reference sequence). Trimming took 2 bases from V and 4 from J, leaving 9 bases between them. The CDR3 DNA reads TGCAGTGCTAGAAGGTCGGCATACGAGCAGTACTTC. Translated: CSARRSAYEQYF.